Following are 23 T cell receptor beta chains from one sample sequenced in a study of blood T cell repertoires in COVID-19. Produced via immunoSEQ multiplex PCR; TCRdb's table is partial and in-frame only. The profile covers under 200,000 clones, with around 86% appearing a single time and roughly 13% taken by the ten largest. Material for sequencing was peripheral blood. These receptors came from a man aged 65 to 79 who had recovered from COVID-19.

The chain employs TRBV5-4 and TRBJ2-3; 8 bases map to TRBD2. Trimming cost V 7 bases and J 4 bases; bases outside gene matches: 11. Germline loops: CDR1 SGHNT, CDR2 YYREEE (reference sequence). The CDR3 is 15 amino acids. In nucleotides, the CDR3 is TGTGCCAGCCGACTAGCGTCCGGGGGAGCAGATACGCAGTATTTT. This sequence encodes CASRLASGGADTQYF. Full variable domain (remainder filled in from reference TRBV5-4 and TRBJ2-3): ETGVTQSPTHLIKTRGQQVTLRCSSQSGHNTVSWYQQALGQGPQFIFQYYREEENGRGNFPPRFSGLQFPNYSSELNVNALELDDSALYLCASRLASGGADTQYFGPGTRLTVL.

Turning to this clone: Additional DNA sequences in this sample encode the identical CDR3. The chain recombines TRBV3-1 (or the pseudogene TRBV3-2) with TRBJ2-5, with 12 bases lining up with TRBD2. J gave up 2 bases and V 2 bases, and 3 bases lay outside the gene matches. CDR3 size: 16 residues. The germline V gene encodes CDR1 LGHDT and CDR2 YNNKEL (reference sequence). The CDR3 coding sequence is TGTGCCAGCAGCCAACCCGGACTAGCGGGGCAAGAGACCCAGTACTTC. It yields the protein CASSQPGLAGQETQYF.

The rearrangement joins TRBV27 to TRBJ2-2; no firm D call. Germline V lookup: CDR1 MNHEY, CDR2 SMNVEV (reference sequence). V was shortened by 3 bases and J by 3 bases, with 14 bases between the two germline ends. The CDR3 runs 16 residues. The CDR3 sequence is CASSFVAARDTGELFF. Written as DNA, the CDR3 is TGTGCCAGCAGTTTTGTAGCCGCCCGAGACACCGGGGAGCTGTTTTTT.

V usage is TRBV6-1 and J usage is TRBJ1-1, with D possibly TRBD1 on 5 matching bases. V gave up 2 bases and J gave up 0 bases, with 13 bases separating them. The CDR3 is 16 amino acids. CDR1 is MNHNS and CDR2 is SASEGT in the germline V gene. CDR3 region: CASSERTIYMNTEAFF. The CDR3 DNA follows: TGTGCCAGCAGTGAAAGGACAATCTATATGAACACTGAAGCTTTCTTT.

V gene TRBV4-3 combines with J gene TRBJ2-4; D is unresolved. This CDR3 contains 15 residues. V shed 1 base and J shed 4 bases, with 11 bases lying between them. Germline CDR1 and CDR2: LGHNA and YSLEER. CDR3 region: CASSQGNTEKNIQYF. The CDR3 DNA sequence: TGCGCCAGCAGCCAAGGAAACACGGAGAAAAACATTCAGTACTTC.

The chain carries TRBV5-1 and TRBJ2-4, with unresolved D. This CDR3 has 13 residues. Between the trimmed V and J ends, which lost 4 bases and 10 bases, there was a span of 15 bases. From germline, CDR1 is SGHRS and CDR2 YFSETQ. CDR3 sequence: CASSLKVREIQYF. The DNA for the CDR3 is TGCGCCAGCAGCCTAAAAGTTCGAGAGATTCAGTACTTC. The full variable domain, in which reference TRBV5-1 and TRBJ2-4 provide the parts outside the CDR3, is KAGVTQTPRYLIKTRGQQVTLSCSPISGHRSVSWYQQTPGQGLQFLFEYFSETQRNKGNFPGRFSGRQFSNSRSEMNVSTLELGDSALYLCASSLKVREIQYFGAGTRLSVL.

The sample holds one count of this clone. The chain recombines TRBV7-2 with TRBJ1-1, with 10 nucleotides matching TRBD1. Germline V gene lookup returns CDR1 SGHTA and CDR2 FQGNSA. This CDR3 contains 16 residues. The ends lost 1 base at V and 0 bases at J; junction bases unmatched: 2. This chain's CDR3 is CASSLVGQGVNTEAFF. The CDR3 DNA follows: TGTGCCAGCAGCTTAGTCGGACAGGGGGTGAACACTGAAGCTTTCTTT.

The V call is TRBV5-6, the J call TRBJ1-3, with unresolved D. The CDR3 covers 13 residues. V lost 8 bases and J lost 0, with 9 bases in between. Germline V gene lookup returns CDR1 SGHDT and CDR2 YYEEEE. Here the CDR3 reads CASQRSSGNTIYF. CDR3 bases: TGTGCCAGTCAACGTAGCTCTGGAAACACCATATATTTT. Full variable domain (remainder filled in from reference TRBV5-6 and TRBJ1-3): DAGVTQSPTHLIKTRGQQVTLRCSPKSGHDTVSWYQQALGQGPQFIFQYYEEEERQRGNFPDRFSGHQFPNYSSELNVNALLLGDSALYLCASQRSSGNTIYFGEGSWLTVV.

J is TRBJ2-3 and V is TRBV6-6; 9 bases line up with TRBD2. This CDR3 comprises 14 residues. V lost 7 bases to trimming and J lost 1 base; unmatched junction nucleotides: 3. Germline CDR1 and CDR2: MNHNY and SVGAGI (reference sequence). CDR3 amino acids: CASKRLAGTDTQYF. Here the CDR3 DNA reads TGTGCCAGCAAAAGACTAGCGGGCACAGATACGCAGTATTTT.

This chain connects TRBV7-2 to TRBJ1-6; maybe TRBD1 (5 bases). Deletions cut 1 base from V and 7 bases from J, with 8 bases between. In germline, CDR1 is SGHTA, CDR2 FQGNSA. This CDR3 spans 14 amino acids. The CDR3 DNA sequence: TGTGCCAGCAGCTTAGACAGGCGGAATTCACCCCTCCACTTT. This translates into CASSLDRRNSPLHF.

The chain carries TRBV27 and TRBJ2-7; TRBD2 might be the D (5 bases). The V end was cut by 10 bases, the J end by 6 bases, with 22 bases between. Germline V gives CDR1 MNHEY, CDR2 SMNVEV (reference sequence). The CDR3 consists of 14 residues. The chain's CDR3 is CATAAGSRVSEQYF. The CDR3 DNA sequence: TGTGCCACAGCAGCAGGATCGAGGGTAAGCGAGCAGTACTTC.

The chain uses TRBV12-5 and TRBJ2-1; D is possibly TRBD2 (6 bases). With 7 bases removed from V and 5 bases from J, the gap between germline ends came to 21 bases. Germline values: CDR1 LGHNT, CDR2 FRNRAP. CDR3 length: 16 amino acids. CDR3: CASVPPSSVLNNEQFF. DNA of the CDR3: TGTGCTAGTGTTCCCCCTTCTAGCGTTTTAAACAATGAGCAGTTCTTC.

On this clone itself: The same CDR3 arises from other DNA sequences in this sample as well. The chain is built from TRBV4-2 and TRBJ2-4; the match to TRBD2 covers 10 bases. The CDR3 is made up of 16 amino acids. The trim removed 2 bases at V and 0 bases at J, leaving 1 base unmatched. Germline V gene data show CDR1 as LGHNA and CDR2 as YNFKEQ. CDR3 residues: CASSQPSGGAKNIQYF. Here the CDR3 DNA reads TGTGCCAGCAGCCAACCTAGCGGGGGAGCCAAAAACATTCAGTACTTC.

The V call is TRBV5-1, the J call TRBJ2-1, with TRBD2 as a possible D gene (5 bases). Deletions cut 0 bases from V and 7 bases from J, with 20 bases between. The germline CDR1 and CDR2 sequences are SGHRS and YFSETQ. This CDR3 is 17 amino acids long. The CDR3 nucleotides are TGCGCCAGCAGCTTGGAGGAGGTAGCATTGTCCCGTAATGAGCAGTTCTTC. This codes for CASSLEEVALSRNEQFF.

V gene TRBV18 combines with J gene TRBJ2-3; tentative D call: TRBD1 (5 bases). Trimming took off 1 base at V and 2 bases at J, with 13 bases between the two ends. This CDR3 region has 16 residues. Germline CDR1 reads KGHSH; CDR2 reads LQKENI. Written as DNA, the CDR3 is TGTGCCAGCTCACCACTTGGGGCTACACCCACAGATACGCAGTATTTT. Translation gives CASSPLGATPTDTQYF.

This clone was seen only a few times. This chain joins TRBV5-5 and TRBJ2-1; D is undetermined. The CDR3 has 14 residues. The V end lost 2 bases, the J end lost 0 bases, and 6 bases lay between the germline ends. Germline CDR1 SGHKS, CDR2 YYEKEE (reference sequence). This CDR3 reads CASSFEVSYNEQFF. The CDR3 DNA is TGTGCCAGCAGCTTTGAGGTCTCCTACAATGAGCAGTTCTTC.

This clone was found once. The gene calls are TRBV10-1 and TRBJ2-7; a possible D gene is TRBD2 (6 bases). The V and J ends lost 6 bases and 7 bases respectively, with 22 bases between them. The CDR3 runs 15 residues. Looked up from germline, CDR1 is WNHNN and CDR2 is SYGVQD (reference sequence). The DNA for the CDR3 is TGCGCCAGCAGAGTTAGGGACTCGCGGGTTGGTGAGCAGTACTTC. This sequence encodes CASRVRDSRVGEQYF.

The CDR3 DNA reads TGTGCCAGCAGCTTCCGGGGTCAGGACACCGGGGAGCTGTTTTTT. It specifies CASSFRGQDTGELFF. The chain couples TRBV7-6 to TRBJ2-2; weak D call: TRBD2 (5 bases). The V end was cut by 3 bases, the J end by 3 bases, with 11 bases between. CDR3 length: 15 residues. Per germline, CDR1 SGHVS and CDR2 FNYEAQ.

This clone is a singleton in its sample. The rearrangement links TRBV21-1 to TRBJ2-1; TRBD2, the table's D call, was not compared with the DNA. TRBV21-1 is recorded as a pseudogene. The CDR3 length is 15 residues. CDR3 protein: CASSITTSIYNEQFF. The CDR3 DNA follows: TGTGCCAGCAGCATAACTACGTCAATCTACAATGAGCAGTTCTTC.

The rearrangement uses TRBV5-4 and TRBJ2-1; no reliable D call. Germline lookup yields CDR1 SGHNT and CDR2 YYREEE (reference sequence). V gave up 0 bases and J gave up 0 bases, with 10 bases separating them. This CDR3 is 16 amino acids long. The CDR3 loop reads CASSLDTTSSYNEQFF. In nucleotides, the CDR3 is TGTGCCAGCAGCTTGGATACTACGAGCTCCTACAATGAGCAGTTCTTC.

The chain employs TRBV7-2 and TRBJ2-5; D not certain. The V and J ends lost 1 base and 2 bases respectively, with 8 bases between them. CDR1 and CDR2 from the germline V gene are SGHTA and FQGNSA. The CDR3 contains 14 residues. CDR3 coding DNA: TGTGCCAGCAGCTTAGTGTCACTGCAAGAGACCCAGTACTTC. Its protein product is CASSLVSLQETQYF.

This chain links TRBV5-1 with TRBJ2-2, with 8 bases that match TRBD1. Germline V gene lookup returns CDR1 SGHRS and CDR2 YFSETQ. The CDR3 extends over 15 amino acids. The trim removed 4 bases at V and 2 bases at J, leaving 4 bases unmatched. The CDR3 reads CASSVTGGNTGELFF. The CDR3 nucleotides are TGCGCCAGCAGCGTCACAGGGGGTAACACCGGGGAGCTGTTTTTT.

V and J are TRBV9 and TRBJ1-1; 7 bases are shared with TRBD1. After removal of 4 bases from V and 5 bases from J, the junction contained 8 bases not matched to a gene. Germline V gene data show CDR1 as SGDLS and CDR2 as YYNGEE. The CDR3 runs to 14 residues. In DNA, the CDR3 is TGTGCCAGCAGCTTCGGACAGGAGGAAACTGAAGCTTTCTTT. Translation gives CASSFGQEETEAFF.